What follows are 20 T cell receptor beta chains derived from one specimen sequenced in a study of response to subunit inactivated influenza vaccine. A single record per CDR3 protein comes from TCRdb applying MiXCR to the RT-PCR reads. The sample holds 700,000 to 900,000 distinct CDR3 sequences, around 20% seen once. Here the sequenced sample was PBMCs from blood, taken roughly 5 days after vaccination. The receptors originated from a man between 50 and 59 years old who received an inactivated influenza vaccine.

This clonotype has a handful of counts. The rearrangement uses TRBV7-9 and TRBJ2-7, with D hard to call. The CDR3 runs to 12 residues. In germline, CDR1 is SEHNR, CDR2 FQNEAQ (reference sequence). Deletions cut 3 bases from V and 7 bases from J, with 10 bases between. CDR3 protein: CASSFQTGEQYF. The DNA of the CDR3 is TGTGCCAGCAGCTTCCAGACCGGGGAGCAGTACTTC. The variable domain in full, with the rest retrieved from reference TRBV7-9 and TRBJ2-7, is DTGVSQNPRHKITKRGQNVTFRCDPISEHNRLYWYRQTLGQGPEFLTYFQNEAQLEKSRLLSDRFSAERPKGSFSTLEIQRTEQGDSAMYLCASSFQTGEQYFGPGTRLTVT.

The V call is TRBV29-1, the J call TRBJ2-5; 12 bases map to TRBD2. V shed 2 bases, J shed 3 bases, and the junction held 1 base outside the gene matches. The CDR3 runs to 14 residues. Germline assignment: CDR1 SQVTM and CDR2 ANQGSEA. The CDR3 DNA reads as TGCAGCGTTGAACGACTAGCGGGAGAAGAGACCCAGTACTTC. Translation: CSVERLAGEETQYF.

The rearrangement links TRBV7-3 to TRBJ1-1; D call uncertain. The germline V gene has CDR1 SGHTA and CDR2 FQGTGA. The CDR3 sequence is 14 residues long. Deletions cut 2 bases from V and 4 bases from J, with 11 bases between. CDR3 coding DNA: TGTGCCAGCAGCTTACAACGGGCGTCCACTGAAGCTTTCTTT. Translated: CASSLQRASTEAFF.

This clonotype was seen a few times. This chain joins TRBV6-1 and TRBJ2-2, with 10 bases fitting TRBD2. This CDR3 has 16 residues. From germline, CDR1 is MNHNS and CDR2 SASEGT. V lost 7 bases, J lost 0 bases, and 5 bases stayed unmatched. The CDR3 region is CASTRTSGTNTGELFF. The CDR3 DNA follows: TGTGCCAGCACCCGGACTAGCGGAACGAACACCGGGGAGCTGTTTTTT.

The DNA of the CDR3 is TGTGCCAGCAGCGCGTACAGGAATGAAGCTTTCTTT. Its translation is CASSAYRNEAFF. The rearrangement joins TRBV14 to TRBJ1-1; D possibly corresponds to TRBD1 (5 bases). The CDR3 is 12 residues long. The V end was cut by 5 bases, the J end by 7 bases, with 11 bases between. CDR1 is SGHDN and CDR2 is FVKESK in the germline V gene. Looking up the rest from reference TRBV14 and TRBJ1-1 gives the full variable domain: EAGVTQFPSHSVIEKGQTVTLRCDPISGHDNLYWYRRVMGKEIKFLLHFVKESKQDESGMPNNRFLAERTGGTYSTLKVQPAELEDSGVYFCASSAYRNEAFFGQGTRLTVV.

About this clonotype: A much larger clone differs from this one at a single base, so this may be a read error. J is TRBJ2-2 and V is TRBV14, with D tentatively TRBD1 (6 bases). V gave up 4 bases and J gave up 0 bases, with 9 bases separating them. CDR3 length: 15 residues. Germline assignment: CDR1 SGHDN and CDR2 FVKESK. Here the CDR3 DNA reads TGTGCCAGCAGCCCCTGGACAGCGAACACCGGGGAGCTGTTTTTT. It is translated as CASSPWTANTGELFF.

The gene calls are TRBV14 and TRBJ1-1, with 7 nucleotides matching TRBD1. This CDR3 is built from 15 residues. The V gene's germline CDR1 is SGHDN and CDR2 FVKESK. V shed 4 bases, J shed 10 bases, and the junction held 15 bases outside the gene matches. The CDR3 DNA reads as TGTGCCAGCAGCCCACTTTCTGACAGGGCGTTTGGAGCTTTCTTT. It translates to CASSPLSDRAFGAFF.

This clonotype turned up a few times. This rearrangement joins TRBV28 to TRBJ2-7; 10 bases map to TRBD1. Per germline, CDR1 MDHEN and CDR2 SYDVKM. V dropped 0 bases and J dropped 6; count of bases not matched to a gene: 2. This CDR3 has 14 residues. Here the CDR3 reads CASSLWGQGSEQYF. As DNA, the CDR3 is TGTGCCAGCAGTTTATGGGGACAGGGGTCCGAGCAGTACTTC.

The J gene is TRBJ1-1, the V gene TRBV10-3; tentatively, D is TRBD1 (5 bases). The CDR3 has 16 amino acids. V gave up 3 bases and J gave up 5 bases, with 19 bases separating them. Germline loops: CDR1 ENHRY, CDR2 SYGVKD. The CDR3 bases are TGTGCCATCAGTGACCCCGGGGCGGGGAGGGGAACTGAAGCTTTCTTT. It encodes CAISDPGAGRGTEAFF.

V and J are TRBV20-1 and TRBJ1-2; D is uncertain. The V gene lost 0 bases and the J gene lost 0 bases, with 8 bases spanning the gap. The CDR3 sequence is 14 residues long. The germline V gene has CDR1 DFQATT and CDR2 SNEGSKA (reference sequence). The CDR3 nucleotides are TGCAGTGCTAGAGATATCCAGACTAACTATGGCTACACCTTC. Encoded protein: CSARDIQTNYGYTF.

The V and J genes are TRBV12-3 or TRBV12-4 and TRBJ2-5, with D tentatively TRBD2 (6 bases). This CDR3 is built from 14 residues. V was trimmed by 6 bases and J by 5 bases, leaving 16 bases between them. CDR3 sequence (DNA): TGTGCCAGCAGAACGGAGGGCATGTGGGAGACCCAGTACTTC. It codes for CASRTEGMWETQYF.

The CDR3 sequence: CASAPAGGSTDTQYF. The CDR3 nucleotides read TGCGCCAGCGCCCCGGCGGGGGGATCCACAGATACGCAGTATTTT. The rearrangement joins TRBV5-1 to TRBJ2-3, with TRBD2 identical over 8 bases. The CDR3 is 15 residues long. CDR1 is SGHRS and CDR2 is YFSETQ in the germline V gene. The junction had 9 bases not matched to a gene; V was cut back by 7 bases and J by 2 bases.

This clonotype was counted a few times. The rearrangement uses TRBV2 and TRBJ2-7, with 7 bases matching TRBD2. The CDR3 has 14 amino acids. Germline lookup yields CDR1 SNHLY and CDR2 FYNNEI. CDR3 protein: CAGSREGPAYEQYF. The DNA for the CDR3 is TGTGCAGGATCGAGGGAGGGGCCGGCCTACGAGCAGTACTTC.

The CDR3 reads CASSEQLQGQPQHF. CDR3 sequence (DNA): TGCGCCAGCAGTGAGCAATTACAGGGTCAGCCCCAGCATTTT. The chain combines TRBV10-2 with TRBJ1-5, with a possible D match to TRBD1 (6 bases). The CDR3 is 14 residues long. Trimming left V 2 bases short and J 6 bases short, with 11 bases between. Germline CDR1 reads WSHSY; CDR2 reads SAAADI.

V is TRBV18 and J is TRBJ2-2; D perhaps matches TRBD1 (6 bases). The germline gives CDR1 KGHSH, CDR2 LQKENI. The V end was cut by 0 bases, the J end by 1 base, with 6 bases between. The CDR3 has 15 residues. CDR3 in amino acids: CASSPPDRNTGELFF. In DNA form, the CDR3 reads TGTGCCAGCTCACCACCGGACAGGAACACCGGGGAGCTGTTTTTT.

V gene TRBV24-1 combines with J gene TRBJ2-5; D possibly corresponds to TRBD1 (5 bases). This CDR3 has 17 residues. The V end lost 7 bases, the J end lost 2 bases, and 22 bases lay between the germline ends. Germline CDR1 KGHDR, CDR2 SFDVKD. CDR3 sequence reads: CATSDPRGNSGQETQYF. The CDR3 DNA sequence: TGTGCCACCAGCGACCCTCGCGGCAATTCAGGGCAAGAGACCCAGTACTTC.

This clonotype has only a few counts. The chain recombines TRBV6-1 with TRBJ2-7; 9 bases map to TRBD2. CDR3 length equals 14 residues. Trimming cost V 10 bases and J 2 bases; bases outside gene matches: 9. Germline V gene lookup returns CDR1 MNHNS and CDR2 SASEGT. CDR3 DNA sequence: TGTGCCACCGCGTGGACTAGCGTCACCTACGAGCAGTACTTC. As protein: CATAWTSVTYEQYF.

This rearrangement joins TRBV20-1 to TRBJ2-7; D tentatively fits TRBD1 or TRBD2 (6 bases each). Germline V gene sequence: CDR1 DFQATT, CDR2 SNEGSKA (reference sequence). V was trimmed by 6 bases and J by 3 bases, leaving 12 bases between them. The CDR3 is 12 residues long. Written as DNA, the CDR3 is TGCAGTGCCGTCGAGGGGGGCTACGAGCAGTACTTC. Its protein product is CSAVEGGYEQYF.

This chain links TRBV27 with TRBJ2-5; the match to TRBD1 covers 9 bases. With 0 bases clipped from V and 6 bases from J, the junction kept 2 bases outside the gene matches. Per the germline V gene, CDR1 is MNHEY and CDR2 is SMNVEV (reference sequence). CDR3 length: 14 amino acids. CDR3 in amino acids: CASSLSGQGKTQYF. Written as DNA, the CDR3 is TGTGCCAGCAGTTTATCGGGACAGGGAAAGACCCAGTACTTC.

The CDR3 loop is CSGWESSYNEQFF. The CDR3 bases are TGCAGTGGGTGGGAAAGCTCCTACAATGAGCAGTTCTTC. The chain links TRBV20-1 to TRBJ2-1, with D unresolved. The germline V gene has CDR1 DFQATT and CDR2 SNEGSKA (reference sequence). This CDR3 is built from 13 residues. The V end was cut by 7 bases, the J end by 0 bases, with 10 bases between.